Listed here is a single T cell receptor (beta chain). The source of the sample is a study of blood T cell repertoires in COVID-19. Patients at the Seattle site were enrolled during active infection and followed longitudinally. Original methodology: Estimated nucleated cell counts came from reference gene primer amplification. Sequencing used immunoSEQ multiplex PCR; TCRdb keeps in-frame clones, though not all of them. D and trimming come from the DNA, and the V and J calls and clone size come from that table. The sample yields 150,000 to 200,000 clones, around four fifths seen once. CDR1 and CDR2 (germline): LGHDT, YNNKEL (reference sequence). The CDR3 totals 14 residues. V shed 0 bases and J 9 bases; nucleotides not matched to a gene: 4.

Sample: peripheral blood. The clonotype originates from a woman aged 80 or over with COVID-19, enrolled during active disease. The rearrangement joins TRBV3-1 (or the pseudogene TRBV3-2) to TRBJ2-1; 8 nucleotides agree with TRBD2. CDR3 DNA: TGTGCCAGCAGCCAAGATAGTGCGGGAGGTGAGCAGTTCTTC. This encodes CASSQDSAGGEQFF.